This entry concerns a single T cell receptor (beta chain). Sequencing was performed with immunoSEQ multiplex PCR; in TCRdb, only in-frame clones are kept and a portion is missing. The profile shows 87,000 or so clones, about 86% of them singletons. The sample is drawn from a study of blood T cell repertoires in COVID-19. CDR1 is SGHDT, CDR2 YYEEEE, per germline. This CDR3 is 15 amino acids long. Trimming took 4 bases from V and 5 from J; bases not matched to a gene: 10. The rearrangement joins TRBV5-6 to TRBJ1-2; 8 nucleotides align to TRBD1. This clonotype originated in a woman older than 75 in a cohort sampled during active or convalescent COVID-19. The sequencing sample was made of peripheral blood. CDR3 DNA sequence: TGTGCCAGCAGCACCGCAGGACAGGGACGGTATGGCTACACCTTC. Translating gives CASSTAGQGRYGYTF.